The rows below give T cell receptor beta chains drawn from one sample of a study of T-cell memory formation after mild COVID-19. TCRdb fed the 5' RACE reads into MiXCR, producing one record per CDR3 protein. The data hold about 260,000 distinct CDR3 sequences, with around 16% observed a single time. Sequencing used PBMCs or a T cell subset sorted from them (not recorded which). These receptors all come from a man younger than 35 who had mild COVID-19 (a few samples of this study predate the infection). Cell type and time point are not known. The CDR3 runs from the conserved cysteine through the conserved F or W. A D gene is named only where the DNA matches it firmly. The size field is filled for only some rows; it gives once, few, many or a size class.

DNA	CDR3	J	V	D	size
TGCGCCAGCAGCTGGCTACCTGGGGTACAAGAGACCCAGTACTTC	CASSWLPGVQETQYF	TRBJ2-5	TRBV5-1	-	few
TGTGCCAGGGGGGGACAGGAGCTTGCCAAAAACATTCAGTACTTC	CARGGQELAKNIQYF	TRBJ2-4	TRBV6-4	TRBD1	-
TGTGCCAGCAGCCGAAACGACAGAAGACTGTTTTTT	CASSRNDRRLFF	TRBJ1-4	TRBV4-2	-	many
TGTGCCAGCAGCTTATCCGACGGGTATTATCCCCAGCATTTT	CASSLSDGYYPQHF	TRBJ1-5	TRBV11-2	-	-
TGTGCCAGCAGTTTTAGGAGTCCAACAGATACGCAGTATTTT	CASSFRSPTDTQYF	TRBJ2-3	TRBV12-3/TRBV12-4	-	-
TGTGCCAGCAGCTTTTCGGGTACGAGCACTGAAGCTTTCTTT	CASSFSGTSTEAFF	TRBJ1-1	TRBV7-9	-	-
TGCGCCAGCAATCCGACGGCGGGACGCACAGATACGCAGTATTTT	CASNPTAGRTDTQYF	TRBJ2-3	TRBV5-1	-	few
TGTGCCAGCAGCCCCATCGGGACAGGGGGTTGGTACGAGCAGTACTTC	CASSPIGTGGWYEQYF	TRBJ2-7	TRBV7-6	TRBD1	-
TGTGCCAGCAGTTTAGCGGCCCAGGGGAGCTCCTACAATGAGCAGTTCTTC	CASSLAAQGSSYNEQFF	TRBJ2-1	TRBV12-3/TRBV12-4	-	many
TGCAGTGCTACAGGCAATGAGCAGTTCTTC	CSATGNEQFF	TRBJ2-1	TRBV20-1	-	-
TGTGCCAGCAGGAGGGGGACAGGCACAGATACGCAGTATTTT	CASRRGTGTDTQYF	TRBJ2-3	TRBV25-1	TRBD1	medium-sized
TGTGCCAGCTCACGGGGGATTAATGAAAAACTGTTTTTT	CASSRGINEKLFF	TRBJ1-4	TRBV18	-	-
TGTGCCAGCAGTTACCCCCCCATAAGGGTGGGCACCGGGGAGCTGTTTTTT	CASSYPPIRVGTGELFF	TRBJ2-2	TRBV6-2/TRBV6-3	-	few
TGTGCCAGCAGAACGAACAGGGGCGGCAATCAGCCCCAGCATTTT	CASRTNRGGNQPQHF	TRBJ1-5	TRBV6-6	TRBD1	few
TGTGCCAGCAGTTTGCAGTGGACTGAAGCTTTCTTT	CASSLQWTEAFF	TRBJ1-1	TRBV6-1	-	-
TGTGCCAGCAGCTATCGCGGGACTAGCGAAGATACGCAGTATTTT	CASSYRGTSEDTQYF	TRBJ2-3	TRBV9	TRBD2	few
TGCGCCAGCAGCCCGACTCAGGGGTGGATCTACGAGCAGTACTTC	CASSPTQGWIYEQYF	TRBJ2-7	TRBV5-1	-	few
TGCAGTGCTAGTACCGGACAGGGGTTAAACGAGCAGTACTTC	CSASTGQGLNEQYF	TRBJ2-7	TRBV20-1	TRBD1	-
TGTGCCAGCAGCTGGCCCTCCTTTGGGAGCGGGGAGCTGTTTTTT	CASSWPSFGSGELFF	TRBJ2-2	TRBV7-2	-	few
TGCGCCAGCAGCCTCGGCTACGGGCAGGAAGGACCCAATGAGCAGTTCTTC	CASSLGYGQEGPNEQFF	TRBJ2-1	TRBV4-3	-	-
TGCGCCAGCAGCCGGACCGGGTCACAAGAGACCCAGTACTTC	CASSRTGSQETQYF	TRBJ2-5	TRBV4-3	-	few
TGCGCCAGCAGCCCAGAGACAGGTATCGGGGACTACAATGAGCAGTTCTTC	CASSPETGIGDYNEQFF	TRBJ2-1	TRBV5-1	-	-
TGTGCCAGCAGCTTCCCGACAGGGACCCATGAAGCTTTCTTT	CASSFPTGTHEAFF	TRBJ1-1	TRBV7-9	TRBD1	few
TGTGCCAGCAGCTACCACTATGGCTACACCTTC	CASSYHYGYTF	TRBJ1-2	TRBV5-6	-	-
TGCGCCAGCAGCTTGGAGACTCAGGGGGCGAACACCGGGGAGCTGTTTTTT	CASSLETQGANTGELFF	TRBJ2-2	TRBV5-1	TRBD1	many
TGTGCCAGCAGTTATTCGCCGACAGTCCAAGAGACCCAGTACTTC	CASSYSPTVQETQYF	TRBJ2-5	TRBV6-6	-	-
TGTGCCATCAGTCCGGGACTAGCGCAAGATACGCAGTATTTT	CAISPGLAQDTQYF	TRBJ2-3	TRBV10-3	TRBD2	-
TGTGCCTCGTTAATGGTGGTTGAAGCTTTCTTT	CASLMVVEAFF	TRBJ1-1	TRBV30	-	-
TGCGCCAGCAGCCCCGGACCTATATCACGCACAGATACGCAGTATTTT	CASSPGPISRTDTQYF	TRBJ2-3	TRBV4-1	-	many
TGTGCCAGCGCAACCCAGGCAGGGGGGGACACTGAAGCTTTCTTT	CASATQAGGDTEAFF	TRBJ1-1	TRBV6-6	TRBD1	few
TGTGCCAGCAGTCGACTGAGCCTTGGAAACACCATATATTTT	CASSRLSLGNTIYF	TRBJ1-3	TRBV3-1	-	few
TGTGCCATCCGGACAGGGGAATTGGAGACCCAGTACTTC	CAIRTGELETQYF	TRBJ2-5	TRBV10-3	TRBD1	few
TGTGCCAGCAACCCCCCGACAGGGTTGTACGGGGCCAACGTCCTGACTTTC	CASNPPTGLYGANVLTF	TRBJ2-6	TRBV6-1	TRBD1	-
TGCGCCAGCAGCTTTAATTCGGGACGGTATAACTATGGCTACACCTTC	CASSFNSGRYNYGYTF	TRBJ1-2	TRBV5-1	-	few
TGCAGTGCTAGAGTGGGGGGGACCAGCGGGACAGCTCTACTTTCCTCCTATGGCTACACCTTC	CSARVGGTSGTALLSSYGYTF	TRBJ1-2	TRBV20-1	TRBD1	-
TGCGCCAGCAGCTTGGGGGGGCTGAGCTACGAGCAGTACTTC	CASSLGGLSYEQYF	TRBJ2-7	TRBV5-1	-	-
TGCAGTGCCTTGGACAGGGTTTACTCACCCCTCCACTTT	CSALDRVYSPLHF	TRBJ1-6	TRBV20-1	TRBD1	few
TGTGCCAGCAGCCAAGTTGAGGGGACGGGAGAGACCCAGTACTTC	CASSQVEGTGETQYF	TRBJ2-5	TRBV3-1	-	-
TGTGCCAGCAGCCCAGGGACTAGCGGGGGGGCCACCGGGGAGCTGTTTTTT	CASSPGTSGGATGELFF	TRBJ2-2	TRBV7-2	TRBD2	-
TGCGCCAGCAGCCCGTCGGCAGGCACAGATACGCAGTATTTT	CASSPSAGTDTQYF	TRBJ2-3	TRBV4-1	-	-
TGTGCCAGCAGACCTTATGGGCAGGGGAAAGATACGCAGTATTTT	CASRPYGQGKDTQYF	TRBJ2-3	TRBV12-3/TRBV12-4	-	-
TGTGCCAGCAGGGCTACAGGGACTCGGGATTCACCCCTCCACTTT	CASRATGTRDSPLHF	TRBJ1-6	TRBV7-3	-	-
TGTGCCAGCAGCTCCTGGCAGGCTGGTTCTGGAAACACCATATATTTT	CASSSWQAGSGNTIYF	TRBJ1-3	TRBV7-6	-	few
TGTGCCAGCCGAATAGCGGGGGGGGTTCTGAATGAGCAGTTCTTC	CASRIAGGVLNEQFF	TRBJ2-1	TRBV6-2/TRBV6-3	TRBD2	few
TGCGCCAGCAGAAGCGGGGGGAGCTCCTACGAGCAGTACTTC	CASRSGGSSYEQYF	TRBJ2-7	TRBV5-1	TRBD2	many
TGCGCCAGCAGCTCAGCCCCCCTCAATGAGCAGTTCTTC	CASSSAPLNEQFF	TRBJ2-1	TRBV5-1	-	-
TGCGCCAGCAGCTTGTTCGCACCGGAGTCACCCCTCCACTTT	CASSLFAPESPLHF	TRBJ1-6	TRBV5-1	-	-
TGCAGCGTTGACGGGGTGGATCCCTACGAGCAGTACTTC	CSVDGVDPYEQYF	TRBJ2-7	TRBV29-1	-	-
TGTGCCAGCAGTCAGGACAGTACCACCTCCTACGAGCAGTACTTC	CASSQDSTTSYEQYF	TRBJ2-7	TRBV12-3/TRBV12-4	-	-
TGTGCCAGCAGCTACGGACAGGGGTACGATGAGCAGTTCTTC	CASSYGQGYDEQFF	TRBJ2-1	TRBV7-6	TRBD1	-
TGTGCCAGCAGCCCCGGGACTTTGATCAAAGAGACCCAGTACTTC	CASSPGTLIKETQYF	TRBJ2-5	TRBV7-6	-	-
TGCGCCAGCAGTGAGTACGGGCCCCGGGCCGGAAACACCATATATTTT	CASSEYGPRAGNTIYF	TRBJ1-3	TRBV10-2	-	-
TGTGCCAGCAGGCGGAATAGCGGGGAAATCTACGAGCAGTACTTC	CASRRNSGEIYEQYF	TRBJ2-7	TRBV7-9	TRBD2	-
TGTGCCAGCAGTGTAGGACAGGGGGTTCAAGAGACCCAGTACTTC	CASSVGQGVQETQYF	TRBJ2-5	TRBV6-1	TRBD1	few